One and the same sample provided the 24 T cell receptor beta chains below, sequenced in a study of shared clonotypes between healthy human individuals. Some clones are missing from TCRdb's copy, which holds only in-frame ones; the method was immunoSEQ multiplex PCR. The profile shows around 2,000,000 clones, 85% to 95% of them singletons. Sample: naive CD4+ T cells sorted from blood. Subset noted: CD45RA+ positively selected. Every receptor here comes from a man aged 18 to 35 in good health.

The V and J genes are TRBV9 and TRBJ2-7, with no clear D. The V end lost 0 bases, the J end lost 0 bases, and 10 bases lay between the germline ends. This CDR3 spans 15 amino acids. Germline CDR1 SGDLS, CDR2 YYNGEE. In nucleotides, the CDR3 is TGTGCCAGCAGCGTAGGAGGCAGTCGCTCCTACGAGCAGTACTTC. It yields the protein CASSVGGSRSYEQYF.

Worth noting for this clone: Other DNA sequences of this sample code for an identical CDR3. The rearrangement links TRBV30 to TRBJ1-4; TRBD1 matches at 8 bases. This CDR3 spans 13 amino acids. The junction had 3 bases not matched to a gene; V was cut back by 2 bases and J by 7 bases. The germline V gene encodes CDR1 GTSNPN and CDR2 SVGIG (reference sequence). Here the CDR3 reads CAWSTGGGEKLFF. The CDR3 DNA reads TGTGCCTGGAGTACAGGGGGAGGTGAAAAACTGTTTTTT.

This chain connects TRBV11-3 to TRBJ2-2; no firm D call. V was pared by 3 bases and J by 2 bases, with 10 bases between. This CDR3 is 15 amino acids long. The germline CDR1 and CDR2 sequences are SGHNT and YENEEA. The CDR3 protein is CASSFVQNNTGELFF. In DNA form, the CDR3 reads TGTGCCAGCAGCTTTGTGCAGAACAACACCGGGGAGCTGTTTTTT. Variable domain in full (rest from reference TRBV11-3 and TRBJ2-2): EAGVVQSPRYKIIEKKQPVAFWCNPISGHNTLYWYLQNLGQGPELLIRYENEEAVDDSQLPKDRFSAERLKGVDSTLKIQPAELGDSAVYLCASSFVQNNTGELFFGEGSRLTVL.

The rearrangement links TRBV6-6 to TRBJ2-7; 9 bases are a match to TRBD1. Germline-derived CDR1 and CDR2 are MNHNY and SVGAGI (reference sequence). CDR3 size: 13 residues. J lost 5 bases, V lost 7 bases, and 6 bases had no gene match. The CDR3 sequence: CASKGTGPHEQYF. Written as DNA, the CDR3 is TGTGCCAGCAAGGGGACAGGGCCCCACGAGCAGTACTTC.

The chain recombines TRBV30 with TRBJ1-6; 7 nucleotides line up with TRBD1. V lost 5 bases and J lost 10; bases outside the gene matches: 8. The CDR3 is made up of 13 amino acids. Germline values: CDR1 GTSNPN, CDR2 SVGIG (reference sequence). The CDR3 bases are TGTGCCTGGGACAGGGATGTAGGGTCACCCCTCCACTTT. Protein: CAWDRDVGSPLHF. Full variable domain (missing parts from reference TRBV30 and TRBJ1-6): SQTIHQWPATLVQPVGSPLSLECTVEGTSNPNLYWYRQAAGRGLQLLFYSVGIGQISSEVPQNLSASRPQDRQFILSSKKLLLSDSGFYLCAWDRDVGSPLHFGNGTRLTVT.

The CDR3 reads CASSLDGGPRPLHF. DNA of the CDR3: TGTGCCAGCAGCTTAGATGGGGGCCCCCGACCCCTCCACTTT. The chain is built from TRBV7-8 and TRBJ1-6; possibly TRBD1 for D (6 bases). The germline CDR1 and CDR2 sequences are SGHVS and FQNEAQ. Trimming removed 1 base at V and 12 bases at J, with 13 bases between. The CDR3 extends over 14 amino acids.

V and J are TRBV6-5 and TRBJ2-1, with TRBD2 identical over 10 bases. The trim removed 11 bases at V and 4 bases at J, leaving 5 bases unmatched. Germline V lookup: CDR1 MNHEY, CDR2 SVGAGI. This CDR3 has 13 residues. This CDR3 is CAAGLATYNEQFF. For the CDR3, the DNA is TGTGCCGCGGGACTAGCGACATACAATGAGCAGTTCTTC.

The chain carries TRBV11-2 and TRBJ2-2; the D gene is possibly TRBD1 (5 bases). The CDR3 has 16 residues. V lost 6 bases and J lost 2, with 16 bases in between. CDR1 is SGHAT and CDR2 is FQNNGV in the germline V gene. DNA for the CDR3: TGTGCCAGCAGACGCGAAGGGGTACTAAACACCGGGGAGCTGTTTTTT. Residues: CASRREGVLNTGELFF.

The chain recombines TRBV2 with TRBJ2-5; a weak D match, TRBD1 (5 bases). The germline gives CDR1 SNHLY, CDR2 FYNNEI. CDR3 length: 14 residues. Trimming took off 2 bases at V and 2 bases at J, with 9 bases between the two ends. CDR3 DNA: TGTGCCAGCAGTGAATGGGGCAGACAAGAGACCCAGTACTTC. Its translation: CASSEWGRQETQYF.

Here the CDR3 reads CASRLDLAGVDEQFF. Here the CDR3 DNA reads TGCGCCAGCAGGCTCGACCTAGCGGGAGTCGATGAGCAGTTCTTC. The genes are TRBV5-1 and TRBJ2-1; 10 bases fit TRBD2. Germline V lookup: CDR1 SGHRS, CDR2 YFSETQ. The CDR3 is 15 residues long. V gave up 5 bases and J gave up 8 bases; unmatched junction bases: 10. The variable domain in full, with the rest retrieved from reference TRBV5-1 and TRBJ2-1, is KAGVTQTPRYLIKTRGQQVTLSCSPISGHRSVSWYQQTPGQGLQFLFEYFSETQRNKGNFPGRFSGRQFSNSRSEMNVSTLELGDSALYLCASRLDLAGVDEQFFGPGTRLTVL.

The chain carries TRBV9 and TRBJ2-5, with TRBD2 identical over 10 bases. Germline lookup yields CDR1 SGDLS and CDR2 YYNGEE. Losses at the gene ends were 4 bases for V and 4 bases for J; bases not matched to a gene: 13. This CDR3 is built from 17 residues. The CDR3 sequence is CASSRTSGNLKGETQYF. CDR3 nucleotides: TGTGCCAGCAGCCGAACTAGCGGGAATTTGAAGGGAGAGACCCAGTACTTC.

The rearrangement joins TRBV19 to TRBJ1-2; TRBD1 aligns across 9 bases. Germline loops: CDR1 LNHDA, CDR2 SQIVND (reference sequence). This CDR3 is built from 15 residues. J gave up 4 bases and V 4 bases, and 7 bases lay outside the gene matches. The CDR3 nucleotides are TGTGCCAGTAGTAATGGGGGACAGGGCTTCTATGGCTACACCTTC. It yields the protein CASSNGGQGFYGYTF.

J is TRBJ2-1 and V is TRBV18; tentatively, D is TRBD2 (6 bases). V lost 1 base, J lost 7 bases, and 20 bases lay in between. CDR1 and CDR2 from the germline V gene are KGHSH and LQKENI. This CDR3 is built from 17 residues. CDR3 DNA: TGTGCCAGCTCACCACTCGGGATCGGAGGGCCGTGGAATGAGCAGTTCTTC. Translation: CASSPLGIGGPWNEQFF.

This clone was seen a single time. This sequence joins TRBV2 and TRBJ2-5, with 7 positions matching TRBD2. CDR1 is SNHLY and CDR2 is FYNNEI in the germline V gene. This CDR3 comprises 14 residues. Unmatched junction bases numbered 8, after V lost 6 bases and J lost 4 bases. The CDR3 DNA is TGTGCCAGCAGCGGGACCTCGGGGGGAGAGACCCAGTACTTC. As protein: CASSGTSGGETQYF.

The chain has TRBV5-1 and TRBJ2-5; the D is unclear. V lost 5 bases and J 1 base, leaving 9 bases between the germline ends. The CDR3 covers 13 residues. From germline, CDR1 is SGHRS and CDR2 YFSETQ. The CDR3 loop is CASRLSSQETQYF. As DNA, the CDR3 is TGCGCCAGCAGGCTTAGCAGCCAAGAGACCCAGTACTTC.

For the CDR3, the DNA is TGTGCCAGCAGCTTGGGACAGGGATACCAAGAGACCCAGTACTTC. Protein: CASSLGQGYQETQYF. The J gene is TRBJ2-5, the V gene TRBV5-6; TRBD1 aligns across 7 bases. The CDR3 is 15 amino acids. CDR1 is SGHDT and CDR2 is YYEEEE in the germline V gene. V shed 0 bases and J 0 bases; nucleotides not matched to a gene: 2. Filled out from reference TRBV5-6 and TRBJ2-5, the complete variable domain reads DAGVTQSPTHLIKTRGQQVTLRCSPKSGHDTVSWYQQALGQGPQFIFQYYEEEERQRGNFPDRFSGHQFPNYSSELNVNALLLGDSALYLCASSLGQGYQETQYFGPGTRLLVL.

For the CDR3, the DNA is TGCGCCAGCAGCCTAAGTTCGTCCGGGCAGGGAACTAACTATGGCTACACCTTC. This encodes CASSLSSSGQGTNYGYTF. The gene calls are TRBV4-1 and TRBJ1-2; perhaps TRBD1 as D (5 bases). This CDR3 comprises 18 residues. Looked up from germline, CDR1 is MGHRA and CDR2 is YSYEKL. The V and J ends lost 4 bases and 0 bases respectively, with 21 bases between them.

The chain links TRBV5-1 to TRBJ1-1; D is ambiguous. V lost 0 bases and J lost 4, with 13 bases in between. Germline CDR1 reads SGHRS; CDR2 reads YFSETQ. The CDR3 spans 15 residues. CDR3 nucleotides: TGCGCCAGCAGCTTGGGAGGAGGGTCGAGCACTGAAGCTTTCTTT. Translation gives CASSLGGGSSTEAFF.

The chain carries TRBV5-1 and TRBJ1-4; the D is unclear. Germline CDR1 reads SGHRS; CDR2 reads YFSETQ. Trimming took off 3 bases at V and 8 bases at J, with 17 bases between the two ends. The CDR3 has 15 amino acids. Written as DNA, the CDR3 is TGCGCCAGCAGCTCCACGATAAGTGAAGGGGAAAAACTGTTTTTT. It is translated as CASSSTISEGEKLFF.

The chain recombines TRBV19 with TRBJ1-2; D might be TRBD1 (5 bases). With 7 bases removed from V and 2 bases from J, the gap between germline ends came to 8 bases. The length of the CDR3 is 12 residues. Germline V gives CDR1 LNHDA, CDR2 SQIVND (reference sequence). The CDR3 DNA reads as TGTGCCAGTACTGCAGGGAACTATGGCTACACCTTC. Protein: CASTAGNYGYTF.

The CDR3 region has the DNA TGTGCCAGCAGTTCTGACAGGGCTAGCAATCAGCCCCAGCATTTT. This sequence encodes CASSSDRASNQPQHF. This chain uses TRBV28 with TRBJ1-5, with TRBD1 identical over 7 bases. This CDR3 spans 15 amino acids. J was trimmed by 0 bases and V by 4 bases; bases with no gene match: 3. Germline lookup yields CDR1 MDHEN and CDR2 SYDVKM.

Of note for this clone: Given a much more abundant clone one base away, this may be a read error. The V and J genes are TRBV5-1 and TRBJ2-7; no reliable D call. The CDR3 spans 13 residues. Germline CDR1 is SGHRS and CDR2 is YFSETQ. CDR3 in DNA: TGCGCCTGCAGCTGGAGAAGTCTCTACGAGCAGTACTTC. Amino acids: CACSWRSLYEQYF.

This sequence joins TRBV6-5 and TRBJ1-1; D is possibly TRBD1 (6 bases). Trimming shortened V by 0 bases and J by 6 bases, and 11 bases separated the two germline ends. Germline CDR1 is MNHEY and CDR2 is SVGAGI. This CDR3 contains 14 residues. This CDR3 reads CASSYSRGPAEAFF. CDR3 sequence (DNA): TGTGCCAGCAGTTACTCCCGGGGGCCGGCTGAAGCTTTCTTT.

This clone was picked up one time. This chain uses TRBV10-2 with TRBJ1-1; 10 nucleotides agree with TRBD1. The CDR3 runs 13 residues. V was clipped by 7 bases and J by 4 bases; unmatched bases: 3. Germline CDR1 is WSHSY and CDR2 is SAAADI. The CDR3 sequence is CASTWTGGTEAFF. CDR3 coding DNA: TGCGCCAGCACTTGGACAGGGGGCACTGAAGCTTTCTTT.